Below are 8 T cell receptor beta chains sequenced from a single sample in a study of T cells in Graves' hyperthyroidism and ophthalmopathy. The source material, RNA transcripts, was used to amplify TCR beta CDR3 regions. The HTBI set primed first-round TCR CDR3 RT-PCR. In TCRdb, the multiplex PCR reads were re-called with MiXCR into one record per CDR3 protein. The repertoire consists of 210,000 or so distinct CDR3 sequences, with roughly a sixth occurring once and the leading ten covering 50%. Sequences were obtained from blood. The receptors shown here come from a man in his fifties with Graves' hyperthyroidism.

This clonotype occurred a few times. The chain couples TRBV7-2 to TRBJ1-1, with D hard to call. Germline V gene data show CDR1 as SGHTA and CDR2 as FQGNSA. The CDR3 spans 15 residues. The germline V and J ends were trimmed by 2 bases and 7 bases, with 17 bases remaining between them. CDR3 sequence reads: CASSLWQTGVVEAFF. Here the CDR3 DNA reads TGTGCCAGCAGCTTATGGCAAACGGGTGTAGTTGAAGCTTTCTTT.

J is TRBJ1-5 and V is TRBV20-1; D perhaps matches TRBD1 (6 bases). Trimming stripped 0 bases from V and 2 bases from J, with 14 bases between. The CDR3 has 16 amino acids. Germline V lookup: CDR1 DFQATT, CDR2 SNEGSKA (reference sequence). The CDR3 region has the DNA TGCAGTGCTAGAGATTTTAAAGGGGGAGGCAATCAGCCCCAGCATTTT. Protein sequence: CSARDFKGGGNQPQHF.

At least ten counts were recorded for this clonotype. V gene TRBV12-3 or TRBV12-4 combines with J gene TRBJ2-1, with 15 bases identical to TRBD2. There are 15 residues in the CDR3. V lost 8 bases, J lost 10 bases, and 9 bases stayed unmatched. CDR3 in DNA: TGTGCCAGCCAGACGGGACTAGCGGGAGGAGGGGAGCAGTTCTTC. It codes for CASQTGLAGGGEQFF.

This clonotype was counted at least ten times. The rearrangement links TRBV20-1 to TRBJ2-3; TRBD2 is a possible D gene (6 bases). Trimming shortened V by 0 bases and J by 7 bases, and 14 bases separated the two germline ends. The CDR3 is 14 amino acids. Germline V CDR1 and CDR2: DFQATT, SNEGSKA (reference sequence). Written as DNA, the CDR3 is TGCAGTGCTAGAGATCCCGGGAGCGGCAATACGCAGTATTTT. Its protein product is CSARDPGSGNTQYF.

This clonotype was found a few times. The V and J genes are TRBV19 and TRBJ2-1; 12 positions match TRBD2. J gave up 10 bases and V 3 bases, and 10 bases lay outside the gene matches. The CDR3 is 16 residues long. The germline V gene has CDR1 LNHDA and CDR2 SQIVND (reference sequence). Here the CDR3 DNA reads TGTGCCAGTAGTATCCTAGCGGGAGGGGGACCTCGGGAGCAGTTCTTC. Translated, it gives CASSILAGGGPREQFF.

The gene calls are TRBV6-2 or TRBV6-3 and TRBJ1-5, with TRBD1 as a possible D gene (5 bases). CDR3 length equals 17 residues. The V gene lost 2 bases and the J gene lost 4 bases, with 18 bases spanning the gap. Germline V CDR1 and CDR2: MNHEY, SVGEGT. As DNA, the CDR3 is TGTGCCAGCAGTTACCGGCCAGGGTCAATTAGGAATCAGCCCCAGCATTTT. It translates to CASSYRPGSIRNQPQHF.

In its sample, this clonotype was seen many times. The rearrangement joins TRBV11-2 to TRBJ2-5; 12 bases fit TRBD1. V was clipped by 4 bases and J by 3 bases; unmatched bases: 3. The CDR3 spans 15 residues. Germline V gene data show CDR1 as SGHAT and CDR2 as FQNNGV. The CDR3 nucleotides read TGTGCCAGCAGCTCCGGGACAGGGGGCGAAGAGACCCAGTACTTC. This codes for CASSSGTGGEETQYF.

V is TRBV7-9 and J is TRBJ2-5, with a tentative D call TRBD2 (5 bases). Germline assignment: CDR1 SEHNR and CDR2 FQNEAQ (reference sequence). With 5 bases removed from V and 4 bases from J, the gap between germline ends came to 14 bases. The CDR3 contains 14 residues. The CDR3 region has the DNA TGTGCCAGCAGCACCCGACCCGGAGGAGAGACCCAGTACTTC. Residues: CASSTRPGGETQYF.